This is a list of T cell receptor beta chains from one sample in a study of tumor-infiltrating lymphocytes in primary liver carcinoma. MiXCR, run by TCRdb on the multiplex PCR reads, gives a single entry per CDR3 protein. The sample has a few hundred thousand distinct CDR3 sequences, around three fifths seen once; the top ten hold about a sixth. Sample: peripheral blood. The receptors were sampled from a woman in her twenties or thirties with primary liver carcinoma and hepatitis B virus infection. The conserved cysteine and the conserved F or W are not part of the CDR3 here.

J gene | V gene | CDR3 protein
TRBJ2-7 | TRBV29-1 | SVEGTSGRSEQY
TRBJ2-1 | TRBV11-1 | ASSPGGWGHNEQF
TRBJ2-5 | TRBV6-2/TRBV6-3 | ASSRLAGETQY
TRBJ2-1 | TRBV11-3 | ASSLDRRGVRTRAHEQL
TRBJ1-1 | TRBV5-1 | ASSLLNTNTVAF
TRBJ1-4 | TRBV28 | ASSLGQINEKLF
TRBJ2-1 | TRBV12-3/TRBV12-4 | ASRSANYYNEQF
TRBJ2-1 | TRBV6-5 | ASSYGQRFEQF
TRBJ2-3 | TRBV11-2 | ASSLGLVSGRIDTQY
TRBJ2-5 | TRBV5-4 | ANSLEGRGWAQY
TRBJ2-7 | TRBV11-2 | TSSPLMGGHEQY
TRBJ2-7 | TRBV12-3/TRBV12-4 | ASSWTSGTYEQY